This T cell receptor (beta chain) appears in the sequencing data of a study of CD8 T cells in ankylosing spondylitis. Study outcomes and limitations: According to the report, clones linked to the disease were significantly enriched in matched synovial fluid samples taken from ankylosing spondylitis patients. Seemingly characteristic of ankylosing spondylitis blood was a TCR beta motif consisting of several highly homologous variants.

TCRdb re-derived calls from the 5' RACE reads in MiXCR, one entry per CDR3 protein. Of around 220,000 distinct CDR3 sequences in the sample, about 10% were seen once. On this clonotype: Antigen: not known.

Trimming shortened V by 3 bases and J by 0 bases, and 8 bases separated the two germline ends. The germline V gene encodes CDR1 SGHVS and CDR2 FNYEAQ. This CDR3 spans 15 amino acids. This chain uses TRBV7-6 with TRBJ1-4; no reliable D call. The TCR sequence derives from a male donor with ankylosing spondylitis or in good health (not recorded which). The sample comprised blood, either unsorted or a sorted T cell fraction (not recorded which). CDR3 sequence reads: CASSLDVTTNEKLFF. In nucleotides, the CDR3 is TGTGCCAGCAGCTTGGACGTTACAACTAATGAAAAACTGTTTTTT. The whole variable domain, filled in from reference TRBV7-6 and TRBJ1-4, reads GAGVSQSPRYKVTKRGQDVALRCDPISGHVSLYWYRQALGQGPEFLTYFNYEAQQDKSGLPNDRFSAERPEGSISTLTIQRTEQRDSAMYRCASSLDVTTNEKLFFGSGTQLSVL.